This T cell receptor beta chain is from a study of T cell responses to AZD1222 COVID-19 vaccine. Overall study results and limits: Researchers report vaccine-associated CD4 TCRs spanning spike, with dominance at 160-218 and 743-854.

Produced via immunoSEQ multiplex PCR; TCRdb's table is partial and in-frame only. The table lists about 120,000 clones, 80% to 95% of them singletons, with 14% in the top ten. As concerns this clone: Antigen specificity is unknown.

Unmatched junction bases numbered 14, after V lost 5 bases and J lost 8 bases. From germline, CDR1 is SNHLY and CDR2 FYNNEI. The CDR3 has 15 residues. The sample here was peripheral blood, taken on day 0 of AZD1222 vaccination. The rearrangement links TRBV2 to TRBJ1-2, with 7 nucleotides matching TRBD1. The receptor was derived from an adult in good health. As DNA, the CDR3 is TGTGCCAGCAGTAAGAGAAGGGACGGAGGGGGCGGCTACACCTTC. Protein sequence: CASSKRRDGGGGYTF.